This TCR beta chain was sequenced in a study of regulatory T cells in long-lasting Graves disease. Study context: New Graves' disease cases had less than 3 months of antithyroid drugs.

This clonotype was observed many times. The antigen is undetermined. Whole-study results and caveats: The work looked only at peripheral blood and did not look at thyroid tissue.

CDR3 regions were amplified by Arm-PCR using iRepertoire HTBI primers to build TCR beta libraries. TCRdb called the multiplex PCR reads again in MiXCR, with one record for every CDR3 protein. The table includes a few hundred thousand distinct CDR3 sequences, roughly 10% detected once. Noted time point: newly diagnosed GD, antithyroid drugs for less than 3 months. RNA extracted from PBMCs served as the sequencing template. Trimming took 9 bases from V and 1 from J; bases not matched to a gene: 6. This CDR3 is built from 13 residues. The same data also went into a second study, on T cells in Graves' hyperthyroidism and ophthalmopathy.

This chain uses TRBV12-3 or TRBV12-4 with TRBJ2-7; 7 bases map to TRBD1. This TCR was sampled from a woman aged 18-30 years with Graves disease. The sequencing here drew on peripheral blood mononuclear cells (PBMCs), taken at new diagnosis, from a patient treated with antithyroid drugs. Here the CDR3 DNA reads TGTGCCAGTGCGACAGGGAGATCCTACGAGCAGTACTTC. It is translated as CASATGRSYEQYF.